Listed here is a single T cell receptor (beta chain). V was pared by 8 bases and J by 9 bases, with 10 bases of the junction left unmatched. The CDR3 runs to 14 residues. CDR1 and CDR2 (germline): ENHRY, SYGVKD. Assay: immunoSEQ multiplex PCR; the TCRdb copy retains only in-frame clones and omits some. The repertoire holds approximately 58,000 clones, about 85% seen once, with 0.76% in the top ten. The data derive from a study of OX40 agonist ivuxolimab in advanced cancers. The receptor was isolated from an adult with an advanced solid tumor such as melanoma, head and neck, liver or kidney cancer. The J gene is TRBJ2-1, the V gene TRBV10-3; 10 bases are a match to TRBD2. The sequenced sample was CD4+ or CD8+ T cells sorted from blood, obtained in a trial of the OX40 agonist ivuxolimab. The CDR3 coding sequence is TGTGCCATCGGTCTAGCGGGAGTCGAGGGTGAGCAGTTCTTC. Its translation: CAIGLAGVEGEQFF.